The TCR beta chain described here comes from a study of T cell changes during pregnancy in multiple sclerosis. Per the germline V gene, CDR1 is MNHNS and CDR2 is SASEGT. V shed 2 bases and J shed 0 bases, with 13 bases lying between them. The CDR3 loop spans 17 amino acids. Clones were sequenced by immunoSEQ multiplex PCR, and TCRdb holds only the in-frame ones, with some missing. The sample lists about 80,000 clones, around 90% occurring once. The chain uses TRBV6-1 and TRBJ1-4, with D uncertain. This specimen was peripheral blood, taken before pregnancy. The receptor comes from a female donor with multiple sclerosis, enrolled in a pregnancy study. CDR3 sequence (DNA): TGTGCCAGCAGTGAACTCCGTGGGAGGACAACTAATGAAAAACTGTTTTTT. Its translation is CASSELRGRTTNEKLFF.